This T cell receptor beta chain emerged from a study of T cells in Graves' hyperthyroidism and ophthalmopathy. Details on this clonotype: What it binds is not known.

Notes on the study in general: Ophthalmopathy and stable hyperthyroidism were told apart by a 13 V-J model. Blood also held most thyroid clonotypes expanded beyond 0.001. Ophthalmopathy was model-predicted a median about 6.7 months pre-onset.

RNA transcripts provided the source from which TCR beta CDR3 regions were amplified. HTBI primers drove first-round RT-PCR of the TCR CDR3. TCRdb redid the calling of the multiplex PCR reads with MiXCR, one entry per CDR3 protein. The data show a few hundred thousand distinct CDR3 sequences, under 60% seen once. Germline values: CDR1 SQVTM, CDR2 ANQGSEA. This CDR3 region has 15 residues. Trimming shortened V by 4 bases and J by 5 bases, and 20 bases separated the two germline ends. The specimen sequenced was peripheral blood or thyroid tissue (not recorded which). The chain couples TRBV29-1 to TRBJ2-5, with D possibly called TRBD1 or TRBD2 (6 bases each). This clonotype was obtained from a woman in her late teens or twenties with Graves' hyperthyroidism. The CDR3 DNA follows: TGCAGCGTTGCCAGCGGCAGGGGAGGTGGGGAGACCCAGTACTTC. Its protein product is CSVASGRGGGETQYF.